This TCR beta chain derives from a study of T cells in tuberculosis (dated by TCRdb to between 2017 and 2018). About the study as a whole: In the study, CD1B tetramers and high-throughput TCR immunosequencing were combined to characterize T cells specific for the mycobacterial lipid antigen glucose monomycolate (GMM). IGRA-negative adolescents, IGRA-positive adolescents with latent tuberculosis and adults with active tuberculosis, more than 9 per group, were compared in a South African clinical cohort. PBMC from active tuberculosis patients were archived either before standard anti-tuberculosis treatment began or within 7 days of the start of that treatment.

Turning to this clone: Its recognized antigen is unknown. No clone much larger than this one lies a single base away; base qualities are absent.

The time point label, read with the paper, signifies: new active TB diagnosis, blood taken before or within 7 days of starting treatment. The active tuberculosis patients were newly diagnosed, HIV-seronegative South African adults aged 18 years or older. Confirmation of active tuberculosis was based on positive sputum smear microscopy and/or a positive M. tuberculosis culture. Unsorted cryopreserved PBMC were immunosequenced, covering on average roughly 100,000 T cells per clinical donor. Overall study results and their limits: The smaller NN-distances were partly driven by shorter CDR3-alpha lengths in active tuberculosis patients, and the difference for TCR-beta did not reach statistical significance. Active tuberculosis TCR-alpha repertoires showed smaller mean NN-distances to GMM-specific TCRs than IGRA-negative controls, suggesting clonal expansion of these TCRs. Clinical samples were chosen by availability of cryopreserved specimens, and active tuberculosis cases were adults while controls were adolescents. A classifier using the diverse GMM-specific repertoire reached about 90% accuracy (AUROC approximately 0.91), compared with over 60% accuracy using GEM motif frequencies.

The immunoSEQ multiplex PCR assay was used to generate TCR libraries, with TCR-beta and/or TCR-alpha/delta assays applied to each sample. The amplified TCR libraries were sequenced on the Illumina high-throughput platform. The authors processed their data as follows. Clustering and dimensionality reduction were performed using pairwise TCRdist distances among GMM-specific receptors from ex vivo sorted or in vitro expanded T cells. Each clinical repertoire received a mean NN-distance score, defined as the average TCRdist to the nearest 10% of tetramer-positive reference sequences. GEM TCR motif frequency was computed as the fraction of unique TCRs matching known GEM sequences by V/J usage and CDR3 length. Active tuberculosis was classified by linear discriminant analysis with leave-one-out cross-validation, implemented in scikit-learn. TCRdb mirrors the immuneACCESS table, restricted to in-frame sequences. Some clones are absent from its copies; in checked studies, under half trace to an unresolved V gene, and the reason for the others is unknown. Clone size and the V and J calls come from that table; the DNA yielded D and trimming. The sample data list 30,000 to 35,000 clones, and about 92% of these were observed just once. Together, the top ten hold around 7% of the sample.

From V the trimming removes 1 base and from J it removes 9 bases, while the gene matches leave 6 bases of the junction unaccounted for. The CDR3 has 15 amino acids, counting the end cysteine and phenylalanine. Kept here is only the CDR3 DNA, which spans 45 bases and is read in frame from base 1. Based on the germline V gene, the CDR1 and CDR2 sequences are SGHTA and FQGNSA. The rearrangement combines TRBV7-2 with TRBJ1-6, and TRBD1 aligns with 7 junction nucleotides. The sample here was PBMCs, taken at tuberculosis diagnosis. The receptor was isolated from an adult with tuberculosis. Some clones in this sample may be carry-over from other donors' samples. In nucleotides, the sequence is TGTGCCAGCAGCTTAGAGACAGGGCTAGGTTCACCCCTCCACTTT. Translated, it gives CASSLETGLGSPLHF.